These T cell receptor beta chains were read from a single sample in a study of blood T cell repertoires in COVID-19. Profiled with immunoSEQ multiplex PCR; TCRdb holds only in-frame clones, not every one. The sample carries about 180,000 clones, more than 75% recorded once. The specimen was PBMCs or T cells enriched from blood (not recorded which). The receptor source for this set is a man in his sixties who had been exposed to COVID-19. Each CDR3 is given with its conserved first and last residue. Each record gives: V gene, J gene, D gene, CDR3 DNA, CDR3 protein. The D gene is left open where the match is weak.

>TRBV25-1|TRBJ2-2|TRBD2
TGTGCCAGCAGGGGGGGGTCCGGACTAGTTAACACCGGGGAGCTGTTTTTT
CASRGGSGLVNTGELFF
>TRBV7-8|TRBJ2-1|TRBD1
TGTGCCAGCAGCTCCACAGGGGACTCCTACAATGAGCAGTTCTTC
CASSSTGDSYNEQFF
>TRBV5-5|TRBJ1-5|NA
TGTGCCAGCAGCTTGGACGGGTTTAGCAATCAGCCCCAGCATTTT
CASSLDGFSNQPQHF
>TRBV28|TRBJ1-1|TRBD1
TGTGCCAGCAGTTTAGGGTCCTGGGCAGGGGGCACTGAAGCTTTCTTT
CASSLGSWAGGTEAFF
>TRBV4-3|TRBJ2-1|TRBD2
TGCGCCAGCAGCCGGACTAGCCCTTCCTACAATGAGCAGTTCTTC
CASSRTSPSYNEQFF
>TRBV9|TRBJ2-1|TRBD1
TGTGCCAGCAGCGTACTGGGACAGGGAGGCAATGAGCAGTTCTTC
CASSVLGQGGNEQFF
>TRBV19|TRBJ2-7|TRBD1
TGTGCCAGTAGTCCGACAGGGGAATACGACGAGCAGTACTTC
CASSPTGEYDEQYF
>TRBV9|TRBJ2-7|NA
TGTGCCAGCAGCGTGTCCCCCGGCTCGACGGGGTACGAGCAGTACTTC
CASSVSPGSTGYEQYF
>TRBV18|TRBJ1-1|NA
TGTGCCAGCTCACCACTCTGGGGGAACAGGGCCACGAACACTGAAGCTTTCTTT
CASSPLWGNRATNTEAFF
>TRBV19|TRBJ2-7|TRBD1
TGTGCCAGTAGTCCCACCGGGACAGGAATCGACGAGCAGTACTTC
CASSPTGTGIDEQYF